Listed here is a single T cell receptor (beta chain). Its antigen is undetermined. Other DNA sequences from this sample encode an identical CDR3 as well. The data belong to a study of shared clonotypes between healthy human individuals. Study outcomes and limitations: Few donors limited the genetic and exposure-history diversity represented. About 5% of naive CD4 clonotypes were shared across a few donors. Against clonotypes common to all four donors, non-shared ones had lower generation probabilities.

TCRdb's copy holds only in-frame clones and misses some; the assay was immunoSEQ multiplex PCR. The sample lists some 2,000,000 clones; 85% to 95% were seen once. Sequencing was done on a sample of naive CD4+ T cells sorted from blood. The subset here: CD45RA+ positively selected. This TCR was sampled from a man between 18 and 29 years old in good health.

CDR3 bases: TGCGCCAGCAGCGAACAGGGATACGAGCAGTACTTC. Residues: CASSEQGYEQYF. The chain uses TRBV5-1 and TRBJ2-7; D is perhaps TRBD1 (6 bases). Germline V lookup: CDR1 SGHRS, CDR2 YFSETQ. Trimming removed 4 bases at V and 4 bases at J, with 9 bases between. This CDR3 has 12 amino acids.